The 5 T cell receptor beta chains presented below share a single source sample, sequenced in a study of control samples from healthy donors and cancer patients. TCRdb's table, derived via immunoSEQ multiplex PCR, lists solely in-frame clones and lacks some. The data contain 130,000 or so clones, around 94% of them singletons. The sequenced material came from blood. The receptors stem from a man aged 40-55 years in good health.

The chain links TRBV3-1 (or the pseudogene TRBV3-2) to TRBJ2-7; a possible D gene is TRBD2 (5 bases). Germline V CDR1 and CDR2: LGHDT, YNNKEL (reference sequence). The V gene lost 4 bases and the J gene lost 4 bases, with 11 bases spanning the gap. CDR3 length equals 13 residues. The CDR3 loop reads CASSLLTSYEQYF. The CDR3 DNA reads TGTGCCAGCAGCCTCCTAACTAGTTACGAGCAGTACTTC.

The rearrangement joins TRBV9 to TRBJ2-5; 12 bases match TRBD2. Losses at the gene ends were 4 bases for V and 2 bases for J; bases not matched to a gene: 6. CDR1 is SGDLS and CDR2 is YYNGEE in the germline V gene. This CDR3 region has 16 residues. The CDR3 reads CASSMRLAGDQETQYF. The CDR3 nucleotides read TGTGCCAGCAGCATGCGACTAGCGGGGGATCAAGAGACCCAGTACTTC.

The CDR3 DNA reads TGTGCCAGCAGCTCCTTCGGGGGATCGGGGAACACCGGGGAGCTGTTTTTT. Protein sequence: CASSSFGGSGNTGELFF. This rearrangement joins TRBV7-3 to TRBJ2-2, with D perhaps matching TRBD2 (6 bases). The V gene lost 4 bases and the J gene lost 1 base, with 16 bases spanning the gap. The CDR3 loop spans 17 amino acids. The germline V gene encodes CDR1 SGHTA and CDR2 FQGTGA.

The chain links TRBV11-3 to TRBJ2-3, with a possible D match to TRBD2 (6 bases). Germline V lookup: CDR1 SGHNT, CDR2 YENEEA. The CDR3 has 14 residues. Trimming shortened V by 1 base and J by 9 bases, and 14 bases separated the two germline ends. Written as DNA, the CDR3 is TGTGCCAGCAGCTTAGGGGGACTCCCTAACACGCAGTATTTT. It specifies CASSLGGLPNTQYF.

The rearrangement uses TRBV7-3 and TRBJ1-2; TRBD1 matches 8 bases. V lost 10 bases to trimming and J lost 8 bases; unmatched junction nucleotides: 9. The CDR3 covers 12 residues. Germline V gene sequence: CDR1 SGHTA, CDR2 FQGTGA. The chain's CDR3 is CATRTGIGGYTF. CDR3 DNA: TGTGCCACCCGGACAGGGATTGGAGGCTACACCTTC.